The next 17 T cell receptor beta chains were all read from a single sample in a study of CD8 T cells in Susac syndrome. An amount of RNA that ranged from roughly 0.45 to 1 ug was reverse transcribed with random hexamers. TCRdb itself ran the immunoSEQ multiplex PCR reads through MiXCR, one entry per CDR3 protein. The sample records 210,000 or so distinct CDR3 sequences, about 94% being singletons. The sample comprised CD4+ T cells from PBMCs. The receptors were gathered from a human donor with Susac syndrome.

The chain joins TRBV10-3 to TRBJ2-1; 9 nucleotides line up with TRBD2. In germline, CDR1 is ENHRY, CDR2 SYGVKD. This CDR3 has 16 amino acids. The junction had 5 bases not matched to a gene; V was cut back by 2 bases and J by 3 bases. In DNA form, the CDR3 reads TGTGCCATCAGTGAGCCCAGCGGGGGGTTCTACAATGAGCAGTTCTTC. Translating it yields CAISEPSGGFYNEQFF.

The rearrangement links TRBV12-3 or TRBV12-4 to TRBJ1-2, with no clear D. The CDR3 totals 15 residues. V lost 0 bases, J lost 1 base, and 9 bases lay in between. The DNA for the CDR3 is TGTGCCAGCAGTTTAGCCGGGGAGGTTAACTATGGCTACACCTTC. Its protein product is CASSLAGEVNYGYTF.

The rearrangement links TRBV18 to TRBJ1-1; the D is unclear. V lost 2 bases and J lost 3, with 7 bases in between. The CDR3 contains 13 residues. Germline CDR1 reads KGHSH; CDR2 reads LQKENI. The CDR3 sequence: CASSPERDTEAFF. CDR3 sequence (DNA): TGTGCCAGCTCACCAGAGAGGGACACTGAAGCTTTCTTT.

This clonotype appeared once. V and J are TRBV7-3 and TRBJ2-1; tentative D call: TRBD1 (5 bases). The CDR3 totals 17 residues. V dropped 5 bases and J dropped 9 bases, with 26 bases sitting between them. Germline assignment: CDR1 SGHTA and CDR2 FQGTGA. The CDR3 region has the DNA TGTGCCAGCAGCCCCGGCCCCGCGACAGAGGCGAGAGGTGAGCAGTTCTTC. It specifies CASSPGPATEARGEQFF.

The chain joins TRBV15 to TRBJ2-7; D perhaps matches TRBD2 (5 bases). The CDR3 has 15 amino acids. Germline CDR1 LNHNV, CDR2 YYDKDF (reference sequence). V lost 1 base and J lost 2, with 12 bases in between. CDR3 coding DNA: TGTGCCACCAGCAGAGCTGGACTGTACACCTACGAGCAGTACTTC. This translates into CATSRAGLYTYEQYF.

This sequence joins TRBV7-2 and TRBJ1-2; D is possibly TRBD1 (5 bases). This CDR3 region has 15 residues. V shed 1 base and J shed 3 bases, with 12 bases lying between them. Germline V gene sequence: CDR1 SGHTA, CDR2 FQGNSA. In nucleotides, the CDR3 is TGTGCCAGCAGCTTAGGGCAGGGCGGCGACTATGGCTACACCTTC. Its translation is CASSLGQGGDYGYTF.

The V and J genes are TRBV28 and TRBJ2-7; D is uncertain. There are 13 residues in the CDR3. V lost 1 base, J lost 3 bases, and 7 bases lay in between. Germline V gene lookup returns CDR1 MDHEN and CDR2 SYDVKM. The CDR3 sequence is CASSLSAVYEQYF. As DNA, the CDR3 is TGTGCCAGCAGTTTATCGGCAGTCTACGAGCAGTACTTC.

The V and J genes are TRBV19 and TRBJ2-7; 8 bases agree with TRBD2. This CDR3 has 14 residues. Germline CDR1 and CDR2: LNHDA and SQIVND (reference sequence). V lost 6 bases and J lost 1; bases outside the gene matches: 5. CDR3 protein: CASSGGDGSYEQYF. The DNA of the CDR3 is TGTGCCAGTAGCGGGGGGGACGGATCCTACGAGCAGTACTTC.

The genes are TRBV27 and TRBJ1-1; D call uncertain. This CDR3 region has 14 residues. Germline assignment: CDR1 MNHEY and CDR2 SMNVEV (reference sequence). V was clipped by 2 bases and J by 1 base, with 8 bases between them. CDR3 amino acids: CASSLRAQNTEAFF. The CDR3 region has the DNA TGTGCCAGCAGTTTACGGGCACAGAACACTGAAGCTTTCTTT.

This clonotype occurred once. The chain links TRBV20-1 to TRBJ1-1; D unresolved. Germline CDR1 and CDR2: DFQATT and SNEGSKA (reference sequence). V was cut by 8 bases and J by 1 base, with 8 bases left in between. This CDR3 has 11 amino acids. DNA of the CDR3: TGCAGTTTTAGCAGGAACACTGAAGCTTTCTTT. Translating gives CSFSRNTEAFF.

This clonotype showed up just once. J is TRBJ2-1 and V is TRBV11-1; D may be TRBD2 (5 bases). Trimming removed 6 bases at V and 7 bases at J, with 10 bases between. CDR3 length: 12 residues. Germline V gene data show CDR1 as SGHAT and CDR2 as FQDESV (reference sequence). The CDR3 loop is CASRPLGNEQFF. In nucleotides, the CDR3 is TGTGCCAGCAGACCACTAGGAAATGAGCAGTTCTTC.

The gene calls are TRBV6-5 and TRBJ1-1; TRBD1 is a possible D gene (6 bases). The CDR3 covers 13 residues. Between the trimmed V and J ends, which lost 2 bases and 6 bases, there was a span of 10 bases. Per germline, CDR1 MNHEY and CDR2 SVGAGI. As DNA, the CDR3 is TGTGCCAGCAGTTACCCGGGGGGCGCTGAAGCTTTCTTT. Protein product: CASSYPGGAEAFF.

V and J are TRBV10-2 and TRBJ2-1; 10 bases are a match to TRBD2. The CDR3 has 15 amino acids. Germline lookup yields CDR1 WSHSY and CDR2 SAAADI. Trimming at V came to 2 bases and at J to 7 bases, leaving 5 bases not matched to a gene. CDR3 sequence (DNA): TGCGCCAGCAGTGAGGGGATAGCGGGGGGTAATGAGCAGTTCTTC. Encoded protein: CASSEGIAGGNEQFF.

This clonotype showed up just a few times. CDR3 sequence: CASRPLRGSFAGANVLTF. The CDR3, as DNA: TGTGCCAGCAGGCCCCTCCGGGGTTCTTTCGCTGGGGCCAACGTCCTGACTTTC. V usage is TRBV11-2 and J usage is TRBJ2-6, with D perhaps TRBD2 (5 bases). Trimming removed 6 bases from V and 2 bases from J, with 20 bases in between. Per germline, CDR1 SGHAT and CDR2 FQNNGV. This CDR3 contains 18 residues.

The rearrangement links TRBV20-1 to TRBJ2-7; 10 bases are shared with TRBD2. V was clipped by 0 bases and J by 3 bases; unmatched bases: 11. Germline V gene sequence: CDR1 DFQATT, CDR2 SNEGSKA (reference sequence). This CDR3 comprises 17 residues. CDR3 sequence (DNA): TGCAGTGCTAGAGATCAATTAGCGGGGGGACCCTACTACGAGCAGTACTTC. As protein: CSARDQLAGGPYYEQYF.

V and J are TRBV5-1 and TRBJ2-1; 10 bases align to TRBD2. The V gene's germline CDR1 is SGHRS and CDR2 YFSETQ. V shed 5 bases and J 8 bases; nucleotides not matched to a gene: 4. The CDR3 runs 13 residues. The CDR3 DNA sequence: TGCGCCAGCAGAAGCGGGGGGGCGTATGAGCAGTTCTTC. It encodes CASRSGGAYEQFF. Full variable domain (missing parts from reference TRBV5-1 and TRBJ2-1): KAGVTQTPRYLIKTRGQQVTLSCSPISGHRSVSWYQQTPGQGLQFLFEYFSETQRNKGNFPGRFSGRQFSNSRSEMNVSTLELGDSALYLCASRSGGAYEQFFGPGTRLTVL.

V is TRBV9 and J is TRBJ1-1, with a tentative D call TRBD1 (5 bases). The CDR3 is 13 amino acids. V gave up 0 bases and J gave up 3 bases, with 6 bases separating them. Looked up from germline, CDR1 is SGDLS and CDR2 is YYNGEE. The CDR3 sequence: CASSVEGDTEAFF. The CDR3 nucleotides are TGTGCCAGCAGCGTAGAAGGGGACACTGAAGCTTTCTTT.